This T cell receptor beta chain is from a study of T cell responses to AZD1222 COVID-19 vaccine. Study-wide results and limits: Spike-specific TCR depth and breadth grew after two AZD1222 doses.

Using immunoSEQ multiplex PCR, the repertoire was profiled, and TCRdb retains in-frame clones only, with some absent. The data show roughly 80,000 clones, 85% to 90% seen once. The CDR3 is made up of 15 amino acids. Germline V lookup: CDR1 LGHNA, CDR2 YSLEER. The ends were cut back, 0 bases at V and 3 bases at J, with 11 bases in the middle. This clone was seen just once. What it binds is not known. V is TRBV4-3 and J is TRBJ1-1; unclear D gene. The source was peripheral blood, collected on day 0 of AZD1222 vaccination. This TCR derives from an adult in good health. CDR3 residues: CASSQDAATYTEAFF. The CDR3, as DNA: TGCGCCAGCAGCCAAGATGCAGCGACTTACACTGAAGCTTTCTTT.